The clone carrying this T cell receptor (beta chain) is categorized as medium-sized. This specimen belongs to a study of blood T cell repertoires in COVID-19. Across the study: PBMCs, B-cell-depleted T cells, or T cells provided the cDNA or gDNA that made up the material.

The length of the CDR3 is 15 residues. Trimming removed 4 bases at V and 0 bases at J, with 12 bases between. Germline V gene data show CDR1 as MGHRA and CDR2 as YSYEKL. Per the study methods: Estimated nucleated cell counts came from reference gene primer amplification. Some clones are missing from TCRdb's copy, which holds only in-frame ones; the method was immunoSEQ multiplex PCR. V and J calls and clone size are as listed in that table; D and trimming were resolved from the DNA. In the table there are tens of thousands of clones, more than 65% of which are singletons. J is TRBJ1-2 and V is TRBV4-1; D is uncertain. The sequence derives from a man in his fifties or sixties with acute or convalescent COVID-19. The sequenced sample was peripheral blood. CDR3 sequence: CASSRLGGTNYGYTF. The DNA of the CDR3 is TGCGCCAGCAGCCGGCTGGGAGGAACTAACTATGGCTACACCTTC.